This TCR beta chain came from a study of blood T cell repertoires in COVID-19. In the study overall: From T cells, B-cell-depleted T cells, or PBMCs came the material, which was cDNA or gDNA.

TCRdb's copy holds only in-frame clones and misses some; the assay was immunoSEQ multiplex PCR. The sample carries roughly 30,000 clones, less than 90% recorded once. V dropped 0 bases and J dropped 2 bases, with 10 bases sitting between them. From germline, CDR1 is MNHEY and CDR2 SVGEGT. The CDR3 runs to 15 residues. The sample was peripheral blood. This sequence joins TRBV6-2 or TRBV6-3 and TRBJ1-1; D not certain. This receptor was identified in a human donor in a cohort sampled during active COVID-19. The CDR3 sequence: CASSYSSHVNTEAFF. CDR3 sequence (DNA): TGTGCCAGCAGTTACTCGTCACACGTAAACACTGAAGCTTTCTTT.